Listed below are T cell receptor beta chains from one sample, sequenced in a study of vaccination and CD4 T cells after COVID-19. The antigens of these receptors remain unknown. Each CDR3 protein is one row after TCRdb ran MiXCR on the PCR reads. This sample has just over 14,000 distinct CDR3 sequences, with roughly 73% found just once. Sequencing was performed on CD4+ T cells from blood, cultured in vitro. The receptors derive from a human donor who had recovered from COVID-19. CDR3s include the opening cysteine and the closing phenylalanine or tryptophan.

J gene,V gene,CDR3 protein
TRBJ1-5,TRBV28,CASISAKTQPQHF
TRBJ1-5,TRBV12-3/TRBV12-4,CASSRGGSLQPQHF
TRBJ1-2,TRBV7-2,CASSFKGTNYGYTF
TRBJ1-2,TRBV20-1,CSAPDPGTANYGYTF
TRBJ1-2,TRBV6-2/TRBV6-3,CASSYSEGIGYTF
TRBJ1-1,TRBV19,CASSMPDRGTEAFF
TRBJ1-1,TRBV10-3,CAISGGTNIEAFF
TRBJ2-1,TRBV5-6,CASSLGATGINWYF
TRBJ1-1,TRBV7-9,CASSPLREGTEAFF
TRBJ1-3,TRBV20-1,CSAGTALSGNTIYF
TRBJ1-2,TRBV9,CASSARPQGEANYGYTF
TRBJ2-1,TRBV6-4,CASSDSRLSEQFF
TRBJ1-3,TRBV20-1,CSALRHGQSSGNTIYF
TRBJ2-7,TRBV7-2,CASSFGTGKYEQYF
TRBJ1-2,TRBV14,CASSHLSGGRSVGYTF
TRBJ2-3,TRBV21-1,CARKKGDSTDTQYF
TRBJ2-7,TRBV6-5,CASSYGGVGPYEQYF
TRBJ1-5,TRBV2,CASRTDSNQPQHF
TRBJ2-6,TRBV6-4,CASSDSTESGANVLTF
TRBJ2-5,TRBV20-1,CSARGFQETQYF
TRBJ1-1,TRBV20-1,CSARDPQKNTEAFF
TRBJ2-3,TRBV5-4,CASSLAGVGTQYF
TRBJ1-5,TRBV20-1,CSASVPSRGNQPQHF
TRBJ1-1,TRBV6-1,CASSERQGRTEAFF
TRBJ2-7,TRBV6-1,CASSQRGGLFYEQYF
TRBJ1-3,TRBV28,CASSFLQGTKTTIYF
TRBJ1-5,TRBV30,CAWSWGNQPQHF
TRBJ1-4,TRBV27,CASLRQGEEKLFF
TRBJ1-1,TRBV24-1,CATSDLRGNEAFF
TRBJ2-7,TRBV20-1,CSASAAEQYF
TRBJ1-5,TRBV25-1,CASSEFQDSNQPQHF
TRBJ1-1,TRBV20-1,CSASWDTGEAFF
TRBJ1-6,TRBV7-2,CASSFGQGINSPLHF
TRBJ1-1,TRBV7-2,CASRARTGVGPEAFF
TRBJ2-1,TRBV6-1,CASRRLAGGPSYNEQFF
TRBJ1-5,TRBV6-1,CASTSLRGSNQPQHF